These 2 T cell receptor beta chains originate from one sample sequenced in a study of CD8+ T cells in alopecia areata. Sequencing used cDNA as its template, made by extracting RNA and reverse transcribing it. Profiling relied on immunoSEQ multiplex PCR, and the TCRdb table lists in-frame clones only, not all of them. The table lists 250,000 or so clones, no singletons, with less than 1.5% in the top ten. Markers including CD4, CD8alpha, NKG2D and NKG2ACE guided sorting of pooled cutaneous lymph node cells. The sample taken for sequencing was CD4+ T cells sorted from a lymph node. The source of these receptors is a C3H/HeJ mouse with alopecia areata. As its MHC haplotype, the strain has H2-k.

This clone occurred a few times. Gene names and germline refer to mouse. The read stops 4 residues short of the end of the CDR3; the missing end is completed from the germline J gene. This chain uses TRBV19 with TRBJ2-2; TRBD2 is a possible D gene (6 bases). CDR3 length equals 13 residues. Per the germline V gene, CDR1 is FNHDT and CDR2 is SITEND (reference sequence). The CDR3 bases that were read are TGTGCCAGCAAGACTGGTCCGCACGGG. It specifies CASKTGPHG. The entire CDR3 protein is CASKTGPHGQLYF.

Concerning this clone itself: Genes and germline come from the mouse. Read sequence stops 4 residues before the CDR3 end, and the germline J gene provides the missing end. The chain carries TRBV1 and TRBJ2-5; TRBD2 aligns across 8 bases. V dropped 2 bases and J dropped 2; count of bases not matched to a gene: 6. The CDR3 sequence is 16 residues long. Germline assignment: CDR1 NSQYPW and CDR2 LRSPGD (reference sequence). Partial CDR3 DNA: TGCACCTGCAGTGCAATAGGACTGGGTAGCCAAGAC. It specifies CTCSAIGLGSQD. The entire CDR3 is CTCSAIGLGSQDTQYF.